This entry is about one TCR beta chain. Its antigen is still unknown. Base qualities were left out, and no much larger clone turns up one base away. TCRbeta CDR3 regions were profiled with the immunoSEQ Assay using bias-controlled multiplex PCR amplification of genomic DNA. The study's own analysis went as follows. The absolute abundance of each unique TCRbeta CDR3 region was quantified after sequences were collapsed and filtered. Differential abundance was tested with two models: a binomial (Fisher-equivalent) model and a beta-binomial model that adds time-dependent variance fitted from healthy donors. Any clone with fewer than 5 combined templates was excluded, and a clone was called differentially abundant if its Benjamini-Hochberg FDR was below 0.01. Using the form v = (b*log(k)+a)^2, the beta-binomial variance was modeled as a function of the total template count across the two samples. TCRdb took over this immuneACCESS table, retaining in-frame rearrangements with V and J assigned. Such tables are incomplete; in checked studies, under half of the missing clones stem from an unresolved V gene, and the remainder is unexplained. V, J and clone size were drawn from that table, and D and trimming were deduced from the DNA. This sample gives approximately 58,000 clones in total; roughly nine tenths of them show up just once. The top ten hold 3% to 4.5% of the sample.

These data originate in a study of identifying expanded T cells in peripheral blood (dated by TCRdb to the late 2010s). Study-level background: Separate aliquots of the same genomic DNA pool were sequenced to produce technical replicates, and four replicates were compared in pairs.

During the collection period, no immune events, such as infections, were documented for the healthy donors. Time-dependent variance in a beta-binomial model of T-cell clone differential abundance was calibrated using healthy-donor blood repertoires as a training cohort. There were roughly ten healthy donors in the training cohort, of whom 3 were female and 7 were male. The donors were between roughly 29 and 70 years old, with an average age of around 42 years. Whole blood from each healthy donor was obtained from a commercial supplier and was collected at three time points around 2 weeks apart. Genomic DNA was extracted from unsorted whole blood for immunosequencing. The CDR3 measures 19 amino acids from cysteine to phenylalanine. Solely the CDR3 DNA is kept, with 57 bases framed from the first base. V loses 4 bases at its end and J loses 3 bases; junction bases beyond the gene matches: 13. Taken from the germline V gene, the CDR1 and CDR2 loops are SGHTA and FQGNSA.

General conclusions and limits of the study: Both the number of clones called differentially abundant and the false-positive rate were significantly reduced by the beta-binomial model across all healthy-donor time intervals. It was expected by the authors that biological variance in healthy repertoires might increase further over much longer intervals, such as months to years. Across all healthy donors, variance in clone template counts between approximately 2-week samples was found to increase significantly with total template count. Roughly 1.2 differentially abundant clones were flagged by the binomial model between technical replicates, whereas about 15 and 19 were flagged over around two weeks and four weeks, respectively.

What was sequenced was blood. This sequence originates from a person between 18 and 70 years old in good health. The chain couples TRBV7-2 to TRBJ2-4; 12 middle bases align to TRBD2. CDR3 loop: CASSSEASSGGVGKNIQYF. The DNA sequence is TGTGCCAGCAGCTCAGAGGCCTCTAGCGGGGGGGTTGGCAAAAACATTCAGTACTTC.